This T cell receptor beta chain appears in the sequencing data of a study of blood T cells in healthy people across ages. On this clonotype: Its antigen is currently unknown.

Study-level results: Age advanced and TCR beta diversity per million T cells fell, roughly linearly.

Trimming pared 0 bases from V and 0 bases from J, leaving 15 bases between. CDR1 is SGHAT, CDR2 FQNNGV, per germline. This CDR3 region has 17 residues. Through a sample-barcoded 5' primer and a J-beta primer mix, a second PCR was run for about 6 to 11 cycles. TCRdb independently ran MiXCR on the 5' RACE reads; one entry per CDR3 protein. The data hold about 580,000 distinct CDR3 sequences, with roughly 48% observed a single time. The clonotype was recovered from an elderly man in good health. The gene calls are TRBV11-2 and TRBJ2-7; weak D call: TRBD2 (6 bases). Material: blood. The CDR3 region is CASSLEFGQGGSYEQYF. The CDR3 DNA reads as TGTGCCAGCAGCTTAGAGTTTGGGCAGGGAGGCTCCTACGAGCAGTACTTC.